What follows describes a single TCR beta chain. Original processing notes: Quantification of nucleated cells was approximated via reference gene primer amplification. Assay used: immunoSEQ multiplex PCR; TCRdb lists only in-frame clones, some missing. V and J calls and clone size are copied from that table; D and trimming were computed from the DNA. The sample shows roughly 240,000 clones, roughly 83% of them seen only once. This sample stems from a study of blood T cell repertoires in COVID-19. Looking at the study overall: Some COVID-19 samples were acute and others convalescent; all came from the United States, Italy and Spain. T cells, B-cell-depleted T cells, or PBMCs supplied cDNA or gDNA.

The CDR3 consists of 11 residues. The V end lost 6 bases, the J end lost 7 bases, and 9 bases lay between the germline ends. CDR1 and CDR2 (germline): WNHNN, SYGVQD (reference sequence). The receptor was isolated from a man in his fifties or sixties who had recovered from COVID-19. The sequenced material came from peripheral blood. This chain connects TRBV10-1 to TRBJ1-2; the D is unclear. CDR3 coding DNA: TGCGCCAGCAGCAAACATGTTGGCTACACCTTC. It yields the protein CASSKHVGYTF.